The clone carrying this T cell receptor beta chain was observed once. The source of the sample is a study of blood T cell repertoires in COVID-19. The assay was immunoSEQ multiplex PCR, and TCRdb's table has in-frame clones only and misses some. This sample carries hundreds of thousands of clones, under 90% of them seen once, and the ten largest clones take 3% to 4.5%. Trimming shortened V by 0 bases and J by 2 bases, and 10 bases separated the two germline ends. The CDR3 is made up of 16 amino acids. CDR1 is MNHEY and CDR2 is SVGAGI in the germline V gene. The source of this sequence is a middle-aged woman who had been exposed to COVID-19. This chain connects TRBV6-5 to TRBJ1-4, with D possibly being TRBD1 (5 bases). The specimen sequenced was PBMCs or T cells enriched from blood (not recorded which). The CDR3 loop is CASSYSGGRTNEKLFF. CDR3 bases: TGTGCCAGCAGTTACTCCGGGGGGAGGACTAATGAAAAACTGTTTTTT.